These 25 T cell receptor beta chains share one sample of origin, sequenced in a study of beta chain features in type 1 diabetes. Their antigens are not known. Study-wide results and caveats: Moderately but significantly shorter TCRB CDR3s were found in Type 1 diabetes patients in all four CD4+ subsets.

The authors reverse transcribed all of the isolated RNA, so sequencing captured expressed TCRB transcripts. Assay used: immunoSEQ multiplex PCR; TCRdb lists only in-frame clones, some missing. The table has under 300,000 clones, roughly 17% seen once; the top ten hold about 0.085%. The sample taken for sequencing was naive CD4+ T cells from blood. The receptors originated from a man aged 25-45 years with type 1 diabetes.

The sample holds a few counts of this clone. The chain carries TRBV30 and TRBJ1-2; TRBD1 might be the D (5 bases). From germline, CDR1 is GTSNPN and CDR2 SVGIG (reference sequence). The CDR3 has 13 amino acids. Trimming took off 3 bases at V and 4 bases at J, with 12 bases between the two ends. The CDR3 reads CAWRNLDSYGYTF. CDR3 bases: TGTGCCTGGAGGAACCTAGACAGCTATGGCTACACCTTC.

The J gene is TRBJ2-5, the V gene TRBV5-1; no definite D call. Trimming pared 0 bases from V and 5 bases from J, leaving 8 bases between. The germline V gene encodes CDR1 SGHRS and CDR2 YFSETQ. CDR3 length: 13 amino acids. CDR3 sequence (DNA): TGCGCCAGCAGCTTGGGTGGCTTGGAGACCCAGTACTTC. The encoded protein is CASSLGGLETQYF. Full variable domain (outside the CDR3, taken from reference TRBV5-1 and TRBJ2-5): KAGVTQTPRYLIKTRGQQVTLSCSPISGHRSVSWYQQTPGQGLQFLFEYFSETQRNKGNFPGRFSGRQFSNSRSEMNVSTLELGDSALYLCASSLGGLETQYFGPGTRLLVL.

This clone was seen a handful of times. The V call is TRBV29-1, the J call TRBJ2-7; D tentatively reads TRBD1 or TRBD2 (5 bases each). The CDR3 spans 13 residues. V shed 7 bases and J shed 6 bases, with 19 bases lying between them. Germline CDR1 and CDR2: SQVTM and ANQGSEA. CDR3 sequence: CSGFREPGGEQYF. In nucleotides, the CDR3 is TGCAGCGGGTTCAGGGAGCCCGGAGGCGAGCAGTACTTC.

The sample holds a few counts of this clone. The genes are TRBV30 and TRBJ2-3; 10 nucleotides agree with TRBD1. Germline V gene lookup returns CDR1 GTSNPN and CDR2 SVGIG (reference sequence). The CDR3 extends over 14 amino acids. V shed 7 bases, J shed 2 bases, and the junction held 6 bases outside the gene matches. The CDR3 spells CAYQTGGFTDTQYF. The CDR3 DNA reads as TGTGCCTACCAGACAGGGGGCTTCACAGATACGCAGTATTTT.

This clone was seen a few times. The chain uses TRBV27 and TRBJ2-6; D may be TRBD1 (5 bases). The V gene lost 3 bases and the J gene lost 2 bases, with 11 bases spanning the gap. Germline V gene data show CDR1 as MNHEY and CDR2 as SMNVEV (reference sequence). The CDR3 has 16 amino acids. CDR3 bases: TGTGCCAGCAGTTTGCTTGGGGCCCCTGGGGCCAACGTCCTGACTTTC. Protein product: CASSLLGAPGANVLTF.

This clone has more than one count but fewer than ten. The gene calls are TRBV10-3 and TRBJ2-3; D may correspond to TRBD1 or TRBD2 (5 bases each). CDR1 is ENHRY and CDR2 is SYGVKD in the germline V gene. Trimming left V 8 bases short and J 5 bases short, with 14 bases between. The CDR3 sequence is 13 residues long. CDR3 in DNA: TGTGCCATCTCGGGACCCTGGGGAGATACGCAGTATTTT. It yields the protein CAISGPWGDTQYF.

V usage is TRBV5-1 and J usage is TRBJ2-3, with 9 bases identical to TRBD2. The CDR3 covers 18 residues. Germline-derived CDR1 and CDR2 are SGHRS and YFSETQ. V gave up 3 bases and J gave up 0 bases; unmatched junction bases: 11. The CDR3 reads CASSSTFTSGPSTDTQYF. The CDR3 region has the DNA TGCGCCAGCAGCTCCACCTTCACTAGCGGGCCTAGCACAGATACGCAGTATTTT.

This rearrangement joins TRBV5-1 to TRBJ2-1; D ambiguous. Germline values: CDR1 SGHRS, CDR2 YFSETQ. The CDR3 is made up of 15 amino acids. V was pared by 4 bases and J by 0 bases, with 11 bases between. CDR3 region: CASSPAQSSYNEQFF. DNA of the CDR3: TGCGCCAGCAGCCCAGCCCAGAGCTCCTACAATGAGCAGTTCTTC.

This clone was seen more than once but under ten times. The same CDR3 is also encoded by other DNA sequences in this sample. The chain uses TRBV30 and TRBJ2-3; no reliable D call. Germline CDR1 and CDR2: GTSNPN and SVGIG (reference sequence). The CDR3 is made up of 11 amino acids. With 2 bases removed from V and 1 base from J, the gap between germline ends came to 1 base. CDR3 in DNA: TGTGCCTGGAGTCGCACAGATACGCAGTATTTT. Translated, it gives CAWSRTDTQYF.

The table lists this clone with a few counts. The V call is TRBV10-2, the J call TRBJ2-5; unclear D gene. The ends were cut back, 5 bases at V and 4 bases at J, with 17 bases in the middle. This CDR3 region has 15 residues. Germline V lookup: CDR1 WSHSY, CDR2 SAAADI. The CDR3 reads CASSSVAGMVETQYF. DNA of the CDR3: TGCGCCAGCAGTTCGGTGGCCGGTATGGTAGAGACCCAGTACTTC.

This clone was recorded a few times. The chain has TRBV29-1 and TRBJ2-7; D is undetermined. Germline CDR1 SQVTM, CDR2 ANQGSEA. V lost 4 bases and J 7 bases, leaving 17 bases between the germline ends. This CDR3 region has 13 residues. As DNA, the CDR3 is TGCAGCGTTGCGGGTACGTTTGTCCTAGAGCAGTACTTC. Translation gives CSVAGTFVLEQYF.

The chain recombines TRBV20-1 with TRBJ2-1; D not resolved. Trimming cost V 7 bases and J 5 bases, with 9 bases left between them. The CDR3 runs to 11 residues. Germline CDR1 is DFQATT and CDR2 is SNEGSKA (reference sequence). The CDR3 DNA reads as TGCAGTGTCCACCTTAACAATGAGCAGTTCTTC. Translation: CSVHLNNEQFF.

The chain links TRBV29-1 to TRBJ1-4; D gene uncertain. The V gene lost 4 bases and the J gene lost 7 bases, with 10 bases spanning the gap. This CDR3 spans 12 amino acids. Germline CDR1 and CDR2: SQVTM and ANQGSEA. The CDR3 DNA reads as TGCAGCGTTGCGGGAGGGAGTGAAAAACTGTTTTTT. As protein: CSVAGGSEKLFF.

In this sample, this clone turned up a few times. The genes are TRBV19 and TRBJ2-1; D is undetermined. Trimming took off 4 bases at V and 4 bases at J, with 5 bases between the two ends. The CDR3 runs to 12 residues. Germline-derived CDR1 and CDR2 are LNHDA and SQIVND (reference sequence). This chain's CDR3 is CASSTNYNEQFF. In nucleotides, the CDR3 is TGTGCCAGTAGTACTAATTACAATGAGCAGTTCTTC.

This clone was observed a few times. The rearrangement uses TRBV5-6 and TRBJ2-7, with D uncertain. CDR1 SGHDT and CDR2 YYEEEE come from the germline V gene. The CDR3 extends over 12 amino acids. Trimming removed 6 bases from V and 3 bases from J, with 10 bases in between. The CDR3 bases are TGTGCCAGCATTCCGACGCACTACGAGCAGTACTTC. Protein sequence: CASIPTHYEQYF.

The chain carries TRBV4-2 and TRBJ2-1, with D perhaps matching TRBD1 (6 bases). Per germline, CDR1 LGHNA and CDR2 YNFKEQ. The CDR3 is 15 amino acids. Between the trimmed V and J ends, which lost 1 base and 5 bases, there was a span of 12 bases. CDR3 in DNA: TGTGCCAGCAGCCAAGGGGCAGGGGTGGACAATGAGCAGTTCTTC. This encodes CASSQGAGVDNEQFF.

The genes are TRBV10-3 and TRBJ1-2; D not certain. Germline V gene data show CDR1 as ENHRY and CDR2 as SYGVKD. The CDR3 is 11 amino acids. Between the trimmed V and J ends, which lost 7 bases and 8 bases, there was a span of 11 bases. The CDR3 DNA sequence: TGTGCCATCACCGATACTGGAGGCTACACCTTC. This translates into CAITDTGGYTF.

This clone was seen a handful of times. The chain links TRBV4-1 to TRBJ2-5; the D gene is possibly TRBD1 (6 bases). Trimming cost V 4 bases and J 5 bases, with 17 bases left between them. This CDR3 comprises 15 residues. Germline V CDR1 and CDR2: MGHRA, YSYEKL. The CDR3 sequence is CASSLQQGQWETQYF. The CDR3 DNA follows: TGCGCCAGCAGCCTTCAGCAGGGGCAGTGGGAGACCCAGTACTTC.

This clone was picked up a small number of times. The junction departs from the called germline gene at one end, perhaps through a read error. The chain links TRBV6-5 to TRBJ2-5, with 9 positions matching TRBD1. The CDR3 is 14 amino acids. The germline gives CDR1 MNHEY, CDR2 SVGAGI. In nucleotides, the CDR3 is TGTGCCATCAGTGAGGGACAGGGCCAAGAGACCCAGTACTTC. This encodes CAISEGQGQETQYF.

This clone was seen a few times. V is TRBV7-2 and J is TRBJ2-1; 7 nucleotides agree with TRBD2. V lost 5 bases and J lost 1; bases outside the gene matches: 8. There are 16 residues in the CDR3. Germline lookup yields CDR1 SGHTA and CDR2 FQGNSA. The CDR3 is CASSPRLAASYNEQFF. DNA for the CDR3: TGTGCCAGCAGCCCGCGACTAGCCGCATCCTACAATGAGCAGTTCTTC.

The table lists this clone with a few counts. The chain couples TRBV13 to TRBJ1-1, with D hard to call. The V end lost 5 bases, the J end lost 5 bases, and 18 bases lay between the germline ends. Germline-derived CDR1 and CDR2 are PRHDT and FYEKMQ (reference sequence). The CDR3 length is 15 residues. CDR3 nucleotides: TGTGCCAGCAGCCGCCGGGTGAGTCTTGGTACTGAAGCTTTCTTT. Its translation: CASSRRVSLGTEAFF.

This clone showed up just a few times. The chain links TRBV29-1 to TRBJ1-2, with no clear D. Germline V gene lookup returns CDR1 SQVTM and CDR2 ANQGSEA. The CDR3 consists of 11 residues. V gave up 4 bases and J gave up 4 bases, with 7 bases separating them. This chain's CDR3 is CSVGQVYGYTF. The DNA for the CDR3 is TGCAGCGTTGGTCAGGTCTATGGCTACACCTTC.

This clone was observed a handful of times. The CDR3 region is CASSFSVYNEQFF. The CDR3 region has the DNA TGTGCCAGCAGCTTCAGCGTTTACAATGAGCAGTTCTTC. This chain joins TRBV9 and TRBJ2-1; D is unresolved. Trimming pared 4 bases from V and 4 bases from J, leaving 9 bases between. This CDR3 contains 13 residues. Germline V lookup: CDR1 SGDLS, CDR2 YYNGEE.

V is TRBV30 and J is TRBJ2-7, with D possibly TRBD1 on 6 matching bases. Per the germline V gene, CDR1 is GTSNPN and CDR2 is SVGIG (reference sequence). The V and J ends lost 2 bases and 5 bases respectively, with 13 bases between them. This CDR3 is 13 amino acids long. The CDR3 protein is CAWSYRGSNEQYF. The DNA for the CDR3 is TGTGCCTGGAGTTATAGGGGGAGCAACGAGCAGTACTTC.

This clone was seen a few times. The same CDR3 also results from other DNA sequences found in this sample. The chain recombines TRBV7-9 with TRBJ2-1; TRBD2 matches 7 bases. J gave up 4 bases and V 2 bases, and 5 bases lay outside the gene matches. Germline V lookup: CDR1 SEHNR, CDR2 FQNEAQ (reference sequence). The CDR3 is made up of 15 amino acids. CDR3 residues: CASSLIAGAYNEQFF. The CDR3 coding sequence is TGTGCCAGCAGCTTAATAGCGGGCGCTTACAATGAGCAGTTCTTC.